Listed below are T cell receptor beta chains from one sample, sequenced in a study of blood T cell repertoires in COVID-19. Measured with immunoSEQ multiplex PCR; TCRdb has only the in-frame clones, and not every one. The data hold around 210,000 clones, with more than 65% observed a single time. Sequences were obtained from peripheral blood. These TCRs come from a human donor in a cohort sampled during active COVID-19. Both conserved end residues are part of each CDR3. The D gene is left open where the match is weak. The listing skips clone size in some rows; elsewhere it reads once, few, many or a size class.

clone_size	v_call	d_call	j_call	cdr3_aa	cdr3_nt
.	TRBV18	.	TRBJ1-3	CASSPAGDSGNTIYF	TGTGCCAGCTCACCAGCGGGGGACTCTGGAAACACCATATATTTT
few	TRBV28	.	TRBJ2-1	CASSRVRQFF	TGTGCCAGCAGTCGGGTCCGCCAGTTCTTC
.	TRBV3-1/TRBV3-2	TRBD1	TRBJ2-7	CASSHRRTGRYEQYF	TGTGCCAGCAGCCACCGGCGGACAGGACGTTACGAGCAGTACTTC
.	TRBV5-1	TRBD1	TRBJ1-4	CASSLDGQGRNEKLFF	TGCGCCAGCAGCTTGGACGGACAGGGCCGAAATGAAAAACTGTTTTTT
.	TRBV7-9	TRBD1	TRBJ1-2	CASSPGQGRINYGYTF	TGTGCCAGCAGCCCCGGACAGGGGCGGATTAACTATGGCTACACCTTC
.	TRBV27	.	TRBJ1-5	CASSRGGGSNQPQHF	TGTGCCAGCAGTCGAGGGGGGGGCAGCAATCAGCCCCAGCATTTT
.	TRBV6-5	.	TRBJ2-1	CASKRISYNEQFF	TGTGCCAGCAAGCGGATCTCCTACAATGAGCAGTTCTTC
.	TRBV6-6	.	TRBJ1-1	CASRKMFGSGTEAFF	TGTGCCAGCAGAAAAATGTTCGGGTCGGGAACTGAAGCTTTCTTT
.	TRBV28	TRBD2	TRBJ2-1	CASSSRLAAPYNEQFF	TGTGCCAGCAGTTCACGGCTAGCGGCCCCCTACAATGAGCAGTTCTTC
.	TRBV30	.	TRBJ1-1	CAWSREGSTEAFF	TGTGCCTGGAGCAGGGAGGGCTCCACTGAAGCTTTCTTT
.	TRBV5-1	TRBD2	TRBJ2-7	CASSNSGSSYEQYF	TGCGCCAGCAGCAATAGCGGGAGCTCCTACGAGCAGTACTTC
.	TRBV27	TRBD1	TRBJ2-7	CASSQSGTGHYEQYF	TGTGCCAGCAGTCAATCCGGGACAGGGCACTACGAGCAGTACTTC
.	TRBV6-6	.	TRBJ1-2	CASRHRDHYGYTF	TGTGCCAGCAGACACAGGGATCACTATGGCTACACCTTC
.	TRBV28	TRBD1	TRBJ1-6	CASTILGTGDNSPLHF	TGTGCCAGCACTATTTTGGGGACAGGGGACAATTCACCCCTCCACTTT
.	TRBV28	.	TRBJ2-7	CASSRAVHEQYF	TGTGCCAGCAGCCGAGCCGTCCACGAGCAGTACTTC
.	TRBV29-1	.	TRBJ2-1	CSVKGGQKYNEQFF	TGCAGCGTTAAGGGCGGGCAAAAATACAATGAGCAGTTCTTC
few	TRBV2	TRBD1	TRBJ2-7	CASRFGTGGHEQYF	TGTGCCAGCAGGTTTGGGACAGGAGGTCACGAGCAGTACTTC
once	TRBV5-1	.	TRBJ2-1	CASSLSVDYNEQFF	TGCGCCAGCAGCTTAAGCGTAGACTACAATGAGCAGTTCTTC
.	TRBV3-1/TRBV3-2	TRBD1	TRBJ2-7	CASSGQGGHEQYF	TGTGCCAGCAGCGGACAGGGCGGCCACGAGCAGTACTTC
.	TRBV5-7	.	TRBJ2-5	CASSLGQLETQYF	TGTGCCAGCAGCTTGGGACAGTTAGAGACCCAGTACTTC
.	TRBV15	TRBD2	TRBJ2-7	CATSREGLAGGTSYEQYF	TGTGCCACCAGCAGAGAGGGACTAGCGGGAGGTACCTCCTACGAGCAGTACTTC
.	TRBV18	.	TRBJ2-7	CASTTQGGYEQYF	TGTGCCAGCACTACGCAGGGGGGTTACGAGCAGTACTTC
once	TRBV11-2	.	TRBJ2-2	CASSLLGGVNTGELFF	TGTGCCAGCAGCTTATTGGGGGGAGTTAACACCGGGGAGCTGTTTTTT
few	TRBV19	TRBD1	TRBJ2-7	CASSPLGTESYEQYF	TGTGCCAGTAGTCCCCTCGGGACAGAATCCTACGAGCAGTACTTC
.	TRBV25-1	.	TRBJ2-2	CASSEEFTGRGGELFF	TGTGCCAGCAGTGAAGAATTCACAGGGCGAGGCGGGGAGCTGTTTTTT
.	TRBV5-1	.	TRBJ2-1	CASSLDANNEQFF	TGCGCCAGCAGCTTGGACGCTAACAATGAGCAGTTCTTC
.	TRBV4-1	TRBD2	TRBJ2-2	CASSHSAGGPAGELFF	TGCGCCAGCAGCCATAGTGCGGGAGGGCCCGCCGGGGAGCTGTTTTTT
.	TRBV4-1	.	TRBJ2-7	CASSRTESYEQYF	TGCGCCAGCAGCAGGACAGAGTCCTACGAGCAGTACTTC
once	TRBV24-1	.	TRBJ1-5	CATSDLDRDSNQPQHF	TGTGCCACCAGTGATTTGGACAGAGATAGCAATCAGCCCCAGCATTTT
once	TRBV4-1	TRBD1	TRBJ2-6	CASSQEGQGRSGANVLTF	TGCGCCAGCAGCCAAGAGGGACAGGGGCGTTCTGGGGCCAACGTCCTGACTTTC
.	TRBV2	TRBD1	TRBJ2-5	CAQRGRQETQYF	TGTGCCCAGAGGGGGCGCCAAGAGACCCAGTACTTC
.	TRBV10-3	.	TRBJ2-1	CAISPGREQFF	TGTGCCATCAGTCCTGGTCGGGAGCAGTTCTTC
.	TRBV30	.	TRBJ1-5	CAWSGGYNQPQHF	TGTGCCTGGAGTGGAGGGTACAATCAGCCCCAGCATTTT
.	TRBV16	TRBD2	TRBJ2-1	CASSPRGSGRAHEQFF	TGTGCCAGCAGCCCACGGGGGAGCGGGAGGGCCCATGAGCAGTTCTTC
.	TRBV27	.	TRBJ1-6	CASSPRQLLNSPLHF	TGTGCCAGCAGTCCCAGACAGTTACTTAATTCACCCCTCCACTTT
.	TRBV5-1	.	TRBJ2-2	CASSLRLSGNTGELFF	TGCGCCAGCAGCTTGAGATTATCGGGGAACACCGGGGAGCTGTTTTTT
.	TRBV28	.	TRBJ1-2	CASSFPYRDYGYTF	TGTGCCAGCAGTTTCCCCTACAGAGACTATGGCTACACCTTC
.	TRBV11-2	.	TRBJ1-1	CASSLGDLRGMEAFF	TGTGCCAGCAGCTTAGGGGACTTAAGGGGAATGGAAGCTTTCTTT
once	TRBV6-6	.	TRBJ1-2	CASLGGVVYTF	TGTGCCAGCCTAGGGGGTGTCGTCTACACCTTC
.	TRBV18	.	TRBJ2-5	CASSMGLQETQYF	TGTGCCAGCTCAATGGGACTGCAAGAGACCCAGTACTTC
.	TRBV29-1	TRBD2	TRBJ2-3	CSVDSSGGRPDTQYF	TGCAGCGTTGATTCGTCGGGAGGGCGTCCAGATACGCAGTATTTT
.	TRBV12-3/TRBV12-4	TRBD1	TRBJ1-2	CASRTGVYYGYTF	TGTGCCAGCAGGACAGGGGTTTACTATGGCTACACCTTC
.	TRBV5-1	.	TRBJ2-5	CASSLEHLQETQYF	TGCGCCAGCAGCTTGGAACACCTCCAAGAGACCCAGTACTTC
once	TRBV28	TRBD1	TRBJ1-1	CASRDSIRGKAFF	TGTGCCAGCAGAGACAGTATCAGGGGGAAAGCTTTCTTT
.	TRBV28	.	TRBJ1-2	CASRYLGGYTF	TGTGCCAGCAGGTACCTCGGTGGCTACACCTTC
.	TRBV7-9	TRBD2	TRBJ2-1	CASSQSGVQGPPNEQFF	TGTGCCAGCAGCCAAAGCGGGGTCCAGGGCCCACCCAATGAGCAGTTCTTC
.	TRBV5-1	.	TRBJ2-2	CASSLEGSRGGELFF	TGCGCCAGCAGCTTGGAAGGCAGCCGGGGCGGGGAGCTGTTTTTT
.	TRBV19	.	TRBJ2-7	CASSIDRVPLYEQYF	TGTGCCAGTAGTATAGATCGCGTCCCCCTCTACGAGCAGTACTTC
.	TRBV28	.	TRBJ1-5	CASSGGVEPQHF	TGTGCCAGCTCCGGGGGAGTCGAGCCCCAGCATTTT
.	TRBV21-1	.	TRBJ2-7	CASSKLGGRAGEQYF	TGTGCCAGCAGCAAACTTGGCGGGAGGGCCGGGGAGCAGTACTTC
.	TRBV19	TRBD1	TRBJ2-7	CASSPTDRNIYEQYF	TGTGCCAGTAGTCCCACGGACAGGAATATCTACGAGCAGTACTTC
.	TRBV11-3	.	TRBJ2-7	CASSLVGGPTGHEQYF	TGTGCCAGCAGCTTAGTTGGGGGCCCCACGGGGCACGAGCAGTACTTC
.	TRBV5-5	.	TRBJ2-7	CASSFYGGEQYF	TGTGCCAGCAGCTTCTACGGCGGCGAGCAGTACTTC
many	TRBV13	TRBD1	TRBJ1-6	CASSLQDLTGYNSPLHF	TGTGCCAGCAGCTTACAGGACCTGACAGGGTATAATTCACCCCTCCACTTT
.	TRBV2	TRBD2	TRBJ2-7	CASSEGGSGYEQYF	TGTGCCAGCAGTGAAGGCGGGAGTGGGTACGAGCAGTACTTC
.	TRBV6-5	TRBD1	TRBJ2-3	CASSATGGLTDTQYF	TGTGCCAGCAGCGCCACAGGGGGACTCACAGATACGCAGTATTTT
.	TRBV28	.	TRBJ1-1	CASSLAGNTEAFF	TGTGCCAGCAGTTTAGCGGGTAACACTGAAGCTTTCTTT
.	TRBV6-5	TRBD1	TRBJ2-2	CASRQGARAGELFF	TGTGCCAGCAGACAGGGGGCTCGGGCCGGGGAGCTGTTTTTT
many	TRBV30	.	TRBJ1-2	CAWSVQTGTGYTF	TGTGCCTGGAGTGTACAAACAGGGACTGGCTACACCTTC
.	TRBV5-1	TRBD2	TRBJ2-7	CASSYRPTSGSGIYEQYF	TGCGCCAGCAGCTACCGCCCGACTAGCGGGAGTGGAATCTACGAGCAGTACTTC